Sequencing of this T cell receptor beta chain was carried out in a study of control samples from healthy donors and cancer patients. Libraries were prepared by immunoSEQ multiplex PCR; TCRdb keeps only in-frame clonotypes and omits some of them. The sample holds roughly 130,000 clones, just under 95% seen once. The sequence was obtained from a man aged 30 to 45 in good health. Sequencing was carried out using blood.

The CDR3 DNA reads TGTGCCAGCAGTCAATCTTCGCACACTGAAGCTTTCTTT. Amino acid sequence: CASSQSSHTEAFF. This chain links TRBV6-5 with TRBJ1-1; D not resolved. Deletions cut 5 bases from V and 3 bases from J, with 10 bases between. The CDR3 extends over 13 amino acids. Germline CDR1 MNHEY, CDR2 SVGAGI.